This record looks at one T cell receptor beta chain sequence and its context. The target antigen is unknown. The germline gives CDR1 GTSNPN, CDR2 SVGIG (reference sequence). J was trimmed by 4 bases and V by 1 base; bases with no gene match: 4. This CDR3 contains 14 residues. These data are taken from a study of cytomegalovirus exposure and HLA in healthy donors. Background on the study: Earlier work reported approximately 100 million unique TCR beta sequences from some 170 million T cells. Notes on the study in general: No immune exposure information besides CMV serostatus was available. A later analysis showed that HLA-associated TCR beta chains had undergone more clonal expansion than equally common others. Association of a missense DCLRE1C variant with TCR beta V- and J-gene trimming was reported in a later analysis.

The PCR had 60 Vbeta and 13 Jbeta primers. The table came from immunoSEQ multiplex PCR; TCRdb's copy has only in-frame clones and leaves some out. The sample consists of under 130,000 clones, about four fifths of them appearing once. The chain links TRBV30 to TRBJ1-1; 9 bases match TRBD1. The sample taken for sequencing was PBMCs. The sequence came from a man aged 35 to 55 in good health and CMV-seronegative. Here the CDR3 reads CAWSGGTGSTEAFF. The DNA for the CDR3 is TGTGCCTGGAGTGGCGGGACAGGGAGCACTGAAGCTTTCTTT.